Below are 2 T cell receptor beta chains sequenced from a single sample in a study of tumour-infiltrating T cells in Burkitt lymphoma. Assay used: immunoSEQ multiplex PCR; TCRdb lists only in-frame clones, some missing. The data contain several thousand clones, 62% of them singletons. Sequencing was performed on tumor tissue. The receptors shown here come from a human donor with diffuse large B-cell lymphoma.

The chain has TRBV6-1 and TRBJ2-1; D gene ambiguous. Between the trimmed V and J ends, which lost 4 bases and 0 bases, there was a span of 7 bases. Germline CDR1 MNHNS, CDR2 SASEGT. The CDR3 is made up of 14 amino acids. The CDR3, as DNA: TGTGCCAGCAGTGGGCGTGGCTCCTACAATGAGCAGTTCTTC. Its translation is CASSGRGSYNEQFF.

There are a few counts of this clone. The J gene is TRBJ1-1, the V gene TRBV10-2, with a weak D call TRBD1 (6 bases). The CDR3 totals 12 residues. The V end lost 5 bases, the J end lost 5 bases, and 9 bases lay between the germline ends. Germline CDR1 and CDR2: WSHSY and SAAADI. The DNA for the CDR3 is TGCGCCAGCAGTCCAGGGGAAACTGAAGCTTTCTTT. Protein product: CASSPGETEAFF.